The 15 T cell receptor beta chains listed next were all sequenced from one sample in a study of blood T cell repertoires in COVID-19. This table comes from immunoSEQ multiplex PCR, and its TCRdb copy is limited to in-frame clones, with some not included. Of roughly 140,000 clones in the sample, approximately 81% were seen once. Material: peripheral blood. These receptors were collected from a human donor in a cohort sampled during active COVID-19.

This chain uses TRBV11-3 with TRBJ2-3; 8 bases map to TRBD2. CDR1 SGHNT and CDR2 YENEEA come from the germline V gene. Losses at the gene ends were 4 bases for V and 11 bases for J; bases not matched to a gene: 5. The length of the CDR3 is 12 residues. CDR3: CASSSGTSRQYF. In nucleotides, the CDR3 is TGTGCCAGCAGCTCCGGGACTAGTCGGCAGTATTTT.

This clone has just one count. This chain links TRBV4-3 with TRBJ2-7; 10 bases agree with TRBD2. Germline trimming cut 0 bases from V and 5 bases from J; bases unmatched to any gene: 13. This CDR3 contains 18 residues. Germline CDR1 reads LGHNA; CDR2 reads YSLEER. CDR3 coding DNA: TGCGCCAGCAGCCAAGAAGGGGGCCTAGCGGGGGTGGTGAACGAGCAGTACTTC. This codes for CASSQEGGLAGVVNEQYF.

The V and J genes are TRBV9 and TRBJ1-4; 7 positions agree with TRBD1. This CDR3 spans 14 amino acids. Germline CDR1 SGDLS, CDR2 YYNGEE. V shed 4 bases and J 5 bases; nucleotides not matched to a gene: 5. The chain's CDR3 is CASSPGGNNEKLFF. As DNA, the CDR3 is TGTGCCAGCAGCCCAGGGGGTAACAATGAAAAACTGTTTTTT.

This clone was counted once. The chain uses TRBV11-2 and TRBJ1-1; 7 nucleotides line up with TRBD1. CDR3 length equals 16 residues. The germline CDR1 and CDR2 sequences are SGHAT and FQNNGV. With 0 bases clipped from V and 4 bases from J, the junction kept 8 bases outside the gene matches. The CDR3: CASSLEVRQGTTEAFF. For the CDR3, the DNA is TGTGCCAGCAGCTTAGAGGTTCGACAGGGCACCACTGAAGCTTTCTTT.

The rearrangement links TRBV28 to TRBJ1-1, with 7 bases matching TRBD1. This CDR3 contains 16 residues. V shed 4 bases, J shed 1 base, and the junction held 9 bases outside the gene matches. Germline CDR1 and CDR2: MDHEN and SYDVKM. CDR3 loop: CASSSPRQGGNTEAFF. CDR3 DNA sequence: TGTGCCAGCAGTTCCCCCCGACAGGGTGGGAACACTGAAGCTTTCTTT.

The chain recombines TRBV3-1 (or the pseudogene TRBV3-2) with TRBJ2-2, with 8 bases lining up with TRBD2. The CDR3 totals 15 residues. The V and J ends lost 4 bases and 4 bases, in that order; junction bases with no gene match: 5. Germline values: CDR1 LGHDT, CDR2 YNNKEL (reference sequence). CDR3 DNA: TGTGCCAGCAGCCGGCGGGAGGACGCCACCGGGGAGCTGTTTTTT. It codes for CASSRREDATGELFF.

The chain combines TRBV3-1 (or the pseudogene TRBV3-2) with TRBJ2-5; TRBD2 matches 9 bases. This CDR3 spans 18 amino acids. V shed 0 bases, J shed 6 bases, and the junction held 14 bases outside the gene matches. Germline lookup yields CDR1 LGHDT and CDR2 YNNKEL (reference sequence). This CDR3 reads CASSQELREGRAMKTQYF. In nucleotides, the CDR3 is TGTGCCAGCAGCCAAGAGTTGCGGGAGGGCCGGGCTATGAAGACCCAGTACTTC.

The rearrangement uses TRBV4-1 and TRBJ2-7, with 11 bases identical to TRBD2. J lost 3 bases, V lost 0 bases, and 7 bases had no gene match. This CDR3 comprises 17 residues. Germline V gene data show CDR1 as MGHRA and CDR2 as YSYEKL. CDR3 residues: CASSQDLVGTSGYEQYF. CDR3 nucleotide sequence: TGCGCCAGCAGCCAAGATCTGGTGGGGACTAGCGGCTACGAGCAGTACTTC.

This clone was seen a handful of times. The rearrangement joins TRBV4-2 to TRBJ2-5, with 7 nucleotides matching TRBD2. Per the germline V gene, CDR1 is LGHNA and CDR2 is YNFKEQ. After removal of 4 bases from V and 2 bases from J, the junction contained 13 bases not matched to a gene. CDR3 length: 17 amino acids. In DNA form, the CDR3 reads TGTGCCAGCAGCCCCAAACCTCGGGCTAGCGGACAAGAGACCCAGTACTTC. Protein product: CASSPKPRASGQETQYF.

The chain recombines TRBV28 with TRBJ2-1; the D gene is possibly TRBD2 (6 bases). The V and J ends lost 5 bases and 6 bases respectively, with 17 bases between them. Germline V gene data show CDR1 as MDHEN and CDR2 as SYDVKM. The length of the CDR3 is 15 residues. The DNA for the CDR3 is TGTGCCAGCAGTATCCGGGACTTCTTCATCAATGAGCAGTTCTTC. As protein: CASSIRDFFINEQFF. The full variable domain, in which reference TRBV28 and TRBJ2-1 provide the parts outside the CDR3, is DVKVTQSSRYLVKRTGEKVFLECVQDMDHENMFWYRQDPGLGLRLIYFSYDVKMKEKGDIPEGYSVSREKKERFSLILESASTNQTSMYLCASSIRDFFINEQFFGPGTRLTVL.

This clone occurred a few times. This chain connects TRBV7-3 to TRBJ2-7; 7 positions agree with TRBD1. The CDR3 runs to 14 residues. J lost 2 bases, V lost 3 bases, and 4 bases had no gene match. The germline gives CDR1 SGHTA, CDR2 FQGTGA. CDR3 protein: CASSFGQAPYEQYF. CDR3 sequence (DNA): TGTGCCAGCAGCTTTGGACAGGCGCCCTACGAGCAGTACTTC.

The chain links TRBV28 to TRBJ2-2; 8 nucleotides line up with TRBD2. J gave up 5 bases and V 3 bases, and 11 bases lay outside the gene matches. Germline lookup yields CDR1 MDHEN and CDR2 SYDVKM. This CDR3 spans 17 amino acids. The CDR3 loop reads CASSFQGWTGGTGELFF. CDR3 nucleotides: TGTGCCAGCAGTTTCCAAGGTTGGACGGGAGGGACCGGGGAGCTGTTTTTT.

The chain links TRBV9 to TRBJ2-3; TRBD2 is a possible D gene (9 bases). Germline-derived CDR1 and CDR2 are SGDLS and YYNGEE. V dropped 10 bases and J dropped 2 bases, with 29 bases sitting between them. This CDR3 comprises 18 residues. CDR3 sequence reads: CASAGRGLAGGPTDTQYF. The CDR3 bases are TGTGCCTCCGCTGGCAGGGGGCTTGCGGGAGGGCCCACAGATACGCAGTATTTT.

The V call is TRBV5-5, the J call TRBJ1-5; the D is unclear. The CDR3 has 13 residues. V was clipped by 1 base and J by 1 base, with 3 bases between them. Germline CDR1 SGHKS, CDR2 YYEKEE (reference sequence). The CDR3 loop reads CASSLSSNQPQHF. The CDR3 region has the DNA TGTGCCAGCAGCTTGAGCAGCAATCAGCCCCAGCATTTT.

The chain combines TRBV4-3 with TRBJ2-5; the D gene is possibly TRBD2 (6 bases). Germline V lookup: CDR1 LGHNA, CDR2 YSLEER. This CDR3 spans 16 amino acids. V lost 0 bases and J lost 2, with 13 bases in between. The CDR3: CASSQDFGSGQETQYF. The CDR3 DNA reads TGCGCCAGCAGCCAAGATTTCGGTAGCGGACAAGAGACCCAGTACTTC.